This T cell receptor beta chain was captured by sequencing in a study of blood T cell repertoires in COVID-19. Study-wide context: Both acute and convalescent COVID-19 samples were obtained from the United States, Italy and Spain. Sample material is recorded as cDNA or gDNA derived from T cells, B-cell-depleted T cells, or PBMCs.

The CDR3 loop spans 13 amino acids. Trimming shortened V by 5 bases and J by 7 bases, and 12 bases separated the two germline ends. Germline CDR1 SEHNR, CDR2 FQNEAQ (reference sequence). Study processing details: How many nucleated cells were present was estimated from reference gene primer amplification. Only in-frame clones appear in the TCRdb table, and some are missing; sequencing was by immunoSEQ multiplex PCR. V and J calls and clone size follow that table, whereas D and trimming were derived from the DNA. The repertoire holds 90,000 to 120,000 clones, with around four fifths as singletons. Sequencing was performed on peripheral blood. This chain joins TRBV7-9 and TRBJ2-1, with a possible D match to TRBD1 (5 bases). This clonotype was sampled from a man between 65 and 79 years old with acute or convalescent COVID-19. The CDR3 sequence: CASSPAQVNEQFF. The CDR3 coding sequence is TGTGCCAGCAGCCCAGCACAGGTTAATGAGCAGTTCTTC.